This TCR beta chain was found in a study of blood T cell repertoires in COVID-19. Enrollees, about 18 to 90 years old, lived in 24 US areas. Cohort allocation depended upon clinical history that participants reported. Per the original methods: Counts of nucleated cells, estimated from reference gene primer amplification, were obtained. Clones were sequenced by immunoSEQ multiplex PCR, and TCRdb holds only the in-frame ones, with some missing. The V and J calls and clone size were taken over from that table, and D and trimming were inferred from the DNA. This sample carries about 140,000 clones, 70% to 90% of them seen once, and the ten largest clones take roughly 4.3%. Specimen: PBMCs or T cells enriched from blood (not recorded which). The sequence was obtained from a man in his fifties who had recovered from COVID-19.

The CDR3 loop reads CASSLSSYNEQFF. The DNA of the CDR3 is TGTGCCAGCAGCTTGTCTTCCTACAATGAGCAGTTCTTC. The chain recombines TRBV5-8 with TRBJ2-1; D is unclear. The CDR3 totals 13 residues. Germline values: CDR1 SGHTS, CDR2 YDEGEE. With 1 base removed from V and 1 base from J, the gap between germline ends came to 3 bases.